This T cell receptor (beta chain) was sequenced during a study of early T cells in non-severe SARS-CoV-2 infection (dated by TCRdb to the early 2020s). About the investigation overall: Because TCR sequencing was done on bulk RNA from unsorted whole blood, the alpha and beta chains could not be paired. The paper's findings and limits, for the study overall: VDJdb matching was skewed toward anti-spike CD8 responses and likely underestimated virus-specific expansions, missing private and CD4 specificities.

The study was a case-control design nested within a healthcare worker cohort in London, UK, with weekly nasopharyngeal swab PCR tests and blood sampling. Between 23 and 31 March 2020, the week of the UK lockdown, healthcare workers were enrolled and then followed up weekly for as long as 16 weeks. The method behind the library was 5' RACE. TCRdb shows the sequencer as NextSeq 500. To correct for sequencing error and PCR bias, the TCR library protocol tagged individual cDNA molecules with unique molecular identifiers. TCR alpha and beta chains were both sequenced, and the abundances of alpha and beta sequences in each sample were closely correlated with each other. On the authors' methods: Decombinator V4 was used to annotate TCR sequences for V gene, J gene and CDR3. Expanded TCRs were defined as changing significantly between any two time points under a Poisson model with p below 0.0001. TCR abundances were normalised to the total number of TCRs sequenced per sample and were expressed as counts per million. TRAV1-2 paired with TRAJ12, TRAJ20 or TRAJ33 defined MAIT TCRs, while TRAV10 paired with TRAJ18 defined iNKT TCRs. VDJdb, accessed 1 November 2021, was searched for CMV, EBV and SARS-CoV-2 annotated TCRs, excluding TCRs annotated for multiple antigens. TCRdb itself trimmed the public reads at Q25 with fastp, ran MiXCR and retained productive beta chains. Each CDR3 protein appears once, grouped with its most common genes and DNA. In this record, the V and J calls reflect TCRdb's handling and not the investigators' own analysis. Across this sample there are 80,000 or so distinct CDR3 sequences, with roughly 12% seen only once. Jointly, the top ten make up around 12% of the sample.

On this clonotype itself: Which antigen it targets is not known. It has no much larger one-base neighbor in the sample; base qualities were not kept.

For this chain, trimming is 5 bases at the V end and 0 bases at the J end, and the number of junction bases without a gene match is 11. The CDR3 measures 18 amino acids from cysteine to phenylalanine. Only the CDR3 part of the read is kept: 54 bases, read in frame from the first base. The germline V gene supplies CDR1 SGHVS and CDR2 FQNEAQ. The chain uses TRBV7-8 and TRBJ2-4; TRBD1 matches 9 bases in the middle. Sequenced here: whole blood, sampled at baseline. The origin of this receptor is an adult who was a healthcare worker with PCR-confirmed SARS-CoV-2 infection or an uninfected control (not recorded which). At the DNA level, the sequence is TGTGCCAGCAGCCAGGGACAGGGCAGGGGTATAGCCAAAAACATTCAGTACTTC. Translated, this gives CASSQGQGRGIAKNIQYF.